Each of the 16 T cell receptor beta chains below was sequenced from the same sample in a study. TCRdb used MiXCR to reprocess the RT-PCR reads, holding one entry per CDR3 protein. The sample contains fewer than 800,000 distinct CDR3 sequences, over 12% of which appear only once. The sequencing input was memory CD4+ T cells from blood. The receptors come from a female donor in good health, serving as a healthy control.

This clonotype was counted between two and nine times. The chain has TRBV3-1 and TRBJ2-2; TRBD2 matches 7 bases. CDR3 length: 14 residues. Germline loops: CDR1 LGHDT, CDR2 YNNKEL (reference sequence). V lost 8 bases and J lost 6; bases outside the gene matches: 9. CDR3 sequence (DNA): TGTGCCAGCCAGCGGGACGTGGGGGCCGGGGAGCTGTTTTTT. Amino acids: CASQRDVGAGELFF.

This clonotype has only a few counts. This chain joins TRBV28 and TRBJ2-3, with 9 bases lining up with TRBD2. CDR1 and CDR2 (germline): MDHEN, SYDVKM. V was clipped by 7 bases and J by 4 bases; unmatched bases: 12. The CDR3 spans 16 residues. CDR3 sequence: CASIGFSGSGADTQYF. The CDR3 region has the DNA TGTGCCAGCATAGGATTTAGCGGGAGCGGGGCAGATACGCAGTATTTT.

The sample holds many counts of this clonotype. The V gene is TRBV20-1, the J gene TRBJ2-6, with D possibly matching TRBD2 (5 bases). Between the trimmed V and J ends, which lost 3 bases and 0 bases, there was a span of 21 bases. The CDR3 is 19 residues long. Germline values: CDR1 DFQATT, CDR2 SNEGSKA (reference sequence). The CDR3 nucleotides read TGCAGTGCTAGGGATCCCCTCAGCCGGGAATTCTCTGGGGCCAACGTCCTGACTTTC. Protein product: CSARDPLSREFSGANVLTF.

This clonotype was seen more than once but under ten times. This chain links TRBV5-1 with TRBJ1-6; perhaps TRBD1 as D (6 bases). V gave up 1 base and J gave up 9 bases, with 14 bases separating them. The germline gives CDR1 SGHRS, CDR2 YFSETQ. CDR3 size: 15 residues. The CDR3 loop is CASSLSQGLISPLHF. CDR3 nucleotides: TGCGCCAGCAGCTTGAGCCAGGGGTTGATTTCACCCCTCCACTTT.

The rearrangement links TRBV5-4 to TRBJ2-4; D gene uncertain. The germline V and J ends were trimmed by 0 bases and 8 bases, with 9 bases remaining between them. Germline CDR1 SGHNT, CDR2 YYREEE (reference sequence). The CDR3 loop spans 13 amino acids. CDR3 DNA: TGTGCCAGCAGCTTGGACCCATGGGACATTCAGTACTTC. Encoded protein: CASSLDPWDIQYF.

This clonotype showed up just a few times. This sequence joins TRBV20-1 and TRBJ2-7; TRBD2 matches 10 bases. J lost 5 bases, V lost 1 base, and 8 bases had no gene match. Germline V CDR1 and CDR2: DFQATT, SNEGSKA (reference sequence). The CDR3 is 15 residues long. CDR3 in DNA: TGCAGTGCTAGAGGCTCTAGCGGGAGTTCGGACGAGCAGTACTTC. Residues: CSARGSSGSSDEQYF.

For the CDR3, the DNA is TGTGCCAGCTCAATCGCGGGGGCCAGTCTTTACAATGAGCAGTTCTTC. Its translation is CASSIAGASLYNEQFF. This rearrangement joins TRBV18 to TRBJ2-1; perhaps TRBD2 as D (7 bases). Trimming shortened V by 5 bases and J by 4 bases, and 18 bases separated the two germline ends. Germline V CDR1 and CDR2: KGHSH, LQKENI. This CDR3 has 16 amino acids.

This clonotype showed up many times. The V call is TRBV11-2, the J call TRBJ2-3; the D is unclear. This CDR3 has 13 residues. Germline-derived CDR1 and CDR2 are SGHAT and FQNNGV. Trimming took off 5 bases at V and 6 bases at J, with 12 bases between the two ends. The CDR3 DNA sequence: TGTGCCAGCAGCCTAACTTTCCCGGATACGCAGTATTTT. Residues: CASSLTFPDTQYF. The full variable domain, rest sourced from reference TRBV11-2 and TRBJ2-3, is EAGVAQSPRYKIIEKRQSVAFWCNPISGHATLYWYQQILGQGPKLLIQFQNNGVVDDSQLPKDRFSAERLKGVDSTLKIQPAKLEDSAVYLCASSLTFPDTQYFGPGTRLTVL.

This clonotype has only a few counts. The chain carries TRBV28 and TRBJ2-2, with D perhaps matching TRBD1 (6 bases). The CDR3 is made up of 17 amino acids. Germline CDR1 is MDHEN and CDR2 is SYDVKM. The V end lost 6 bases, the J end lost 2 bases, and 19 bases lay between the germline ends. The CDR3 DNA reads as TGTGCCAGCAGCGGCCTTACGGACAGTGCTAACACCGGGGAGCTGTTTTTT. The encoded protein is CASSGLTDSANTGELFF.

This clonotype has at least ten counts. The genes are TRBV28 and TRBJ2-4; D may correspond to TRBD1 or TRBD2 (5 bases each). In germline, CDR1 is MDHEN, CDR2 SYDVKM. Trimming took off 4 bases at V and 10 bases at J, with 8 bases between the two ends. The CDR3 runs 11 residues. CDR3 sequence reads: CASSYEGIQYF. The CDR3 DNA reads as TGTGCCAGCAGTTACGAGGGGATTCAGTACTTC.

A few counts support this clonotype. The genes are TRBV6-5 and TRBJ1-2; D may be TRBD1 (5 bases). The CDR3 loop spans 15 amino acids. Trimming took off 3 bases at V and 7 bases at J, with 18 bases between the two ends. Per the germline V gene, CDR1 is MNHEY and CDR2 is SVGAGI. The CDR3 DNA reads as TGTGCCAGCAGTTATGGCCGTGCCGGGGGAGGTGGCTACACCTTC. Amino acids: CASSYGRAGGGGYTF.

This clonotype was observed many times. The rearrangement joins TRBV29-1 to TRBJ2-7; TRBD2 aligns across 10 bases. V lost 1 base, J lost 3 bases, and 9 bases stayed unmatched. Germline CDR1 SQVTM, CDR2 ANQGSEA. This CDR3 is built from 16 residues. Here the CDR3 DNA reads TGCAGCGTTGAAGGTTTCGGAACTAGCGGGATCTACGAGCAGTACTTC. Its translation: CSVEGFGTSGIYEQYF.

The genes are TRBV5-6 and TRBJ1-3; D unresolved. Looked up from germline, CDR1 is SGHDT and CDR2 is YYEEEE. Between the trimmed V and J ends, which lost 2 bases and 2 bases, there was a span of 8 bases. This CDR3 comprises 14 residues. CDR3 nucleotides: TGTGCCAGCAGCTTCCGCAGAGCTGGAAACACCATATATTTT. Protein sequence: CASSFRRAGNTIYF.

The rearrangement joins TRBV20-1 to TRBJ2-1; D might be TRBD2 (6 bases). CDR1 DFQATT and CDR2 SNEGSKA come from the germline V gene (reference sequence). V was shortened by 2 bases and J by 6 bases, with 20 bases between the two germline ends. This CDR3 is built from 16 residues. The CDR3 sequence is CSARKSRARRGNEQFF. The CDR3 region has the DNA TGCAGTGCTAGAAAAAGCCGTGCGCGGCGGGGCAATGAGCAGTTCTTC.

The gene calls are TRBV12-3 or TRBV12-4 and TRBJ1-2; possibly TRBD1 for D (5 bases). The CDR3 sequence is 15 residues long. The ends were cut back, 1 base at V and 5 bases at J, with 14 bases in the middle. CDR3 bases: TGTGCCAGCAGTTTAGGGTTGGGTTCAGGGTATGGCTACACCTTC. Encoded protein: CASSLGLGSGYGYTF.

The rearrangement joins TRBV7-2 to TRBJ1-1, with no clear D. The CDR3 consists of 16 residues. Germline V lookup: CDR1 SGHTA, CDR2 FQGNSA. V was cut by 3 bases and J by 6 bases, with 20 bases left in between. CDR3 nucleotide sequence: TGTGCCAGCAGCTTGCCGATTAGTCGGGGTAGGCCTGAAGCTTTCTTT. It encodes CASSLPISRGRPEAFF. Full variable domain (outside the CDR3, taken from reference TRBV7-2 and TRBJ1-1): GAGVSQSPSNKVTEKGKDVELRCDPISGHTALYWYRQSLGQGLEFLIYFQGNSAPDKSGLPSDRFSAERTGGSVSTLTIQRTQQEDSAVYLCASSLPISRGRPEAFFGQGTRLTVV.